Presented here are 20 T cell receptor beta chains from one specimen sequenced in a study of control samples from healthy donors and cancer patients (dated by TCRdb to between 2020 and 2021). Library creation used the immunoSEQ multiplex PCR assay. This is the immuneACCESS table as TCRdb keeps it, with only in-frame sequences that have V and J called. A part of the clones is gone; compared with another copy, unresolved V genes explain less than half, and the rest is unexplained. This sample holds more than 95,000 clones; approximately 90% were observed only once. The ten largest clones represent around 2.5% of the sample. The sample consisted of blood. The receptors derive from a woman aged 70-85 years in good health.

V gene TRBV11-2 combines with J gene TRBJ2-7; 8 bases are shared with TRBD1. The CDR3 spans 15 residues. The V gene end was trimmed by 5 bases and the J gene end by 0 bases; junction bases not matched to a gene: 6. Germline CDR1 is SGHAT and CDR2 is FQNNGV. The chain's CDR3 is CASSRAGQDSYEQYF. The DNA of the CDR3 is TGTGCCAGCAGCCGGGCGGGACAGGACTCCTACGAGCAGTACTTC.

The chain carries TRBV5-1 and TRBJ2-7; 7 bases map to TRBD2. Germline-derived CDR1 and CDR2 are SGHRS and YFSETQ. V trimming: 3 bases; J trimming: 1 base; junction bases outside the gene matches: 13. This CDR3 has 17 amino acids. The CDR3 sequence is CASSSQTGGPRSYEQYF. The CDR3 DNA sequence: TGCGCCAGCAGCTCCCAAACGGGGGGTCCCAGGTCCTACGAGCAGTACTTC.

The CDR3, as DNA: TGTGCCAGCAGCTTAGGGACAGGGGGGAATCAGCCCCAGCATTTT. It is translated as CASSLGTGGNQPQHF. The chain carries TRBV7-9 and TRBJ1-5; 10 positions agree with TRBD1. CDR1 and CDR2 (germline): SEHNR, FQNEAQ (reference sequence). V shed 1 base and J 4 bases; nucleotides not matched to a gene: 1. This CDR3 is 15 amino acids long.

The V gene is TRBV27, the J gene TRBJ1-5; 7 nucleotides align to TRBD1. CDR1 is MNHEY and CDR2 is SMNVEV in the germline V gene (reference sequence). The CDR3 is 16 amino acids. J lost 0 bases, V lost 5 bases, and 7 bases had no gene match. CDR3 residues: CASSLGGGFSNQPQHF. The CDR3 DNA reads TGTGCCAGCAGTCTTGGAGGGGGCTTTAGCAATCAGCCCCAGCATTTT.

The genes are TRBV7-9 and TRBJ2-7, with D unclear. The CDR3 contains 16 residues. The V gene's germline CDR1 is SEHNR and CDR2 FQNEAQ (reference sequence). Deletions cut 3 bases from V and 1 base from J, with 16 bases between. This chain's CDR3 is CASSFPPGPNSYEQYF. The DNA for the CDR3 is TGTGCCAGCAGCTTCCCGCCCGGGCCTAATTCCTACGAGCAGTACTTC.

The V call is TRBV7-2, the J call TRBJ2-7; 10 nucleotides align to TRBD2. The CDR3 spans 15 residues. Germline values: CDR1 SGHTA, CDR2 FQGNSA. Trimming at V came to 5 bases and at J to 2 bases, leaving 6 bases not matched to a gene. CDR3 in DNA: TGTGCCAGCAGCCCTCTAGCGGGGGTCCCCTACGAGCAGTACTTC. Translating it yields CASSPLAGVPYEQYF.

The gene calls are TRBV6-6 and TRBJ2-5; 7 bases are a match to TRBD1. The germline V gene encodes CDR1 MNHNY and CDR2 SVGAGI (reference sequence). The CDR3 sequence is 15 residues long. With 5 bases clipped from V and 2 bases from J, the junction kept 8 bases outside the gene matches. The CDR3 DNA sequence: TGTGCCAGCAGTACCGGGACAGCACTTCAAGAGACCCAGTACTTC. It specifies CASSTGTALQETQYF.

This rearrangement joins TRBV6-6 to TRBJ1-1, with a weak D call TRBD1 (5 bases). CDR3 size: 12 residues. The germline V gene encodes CDR1 MNHNY and CDR2 SVGAGI (reference sequence). Trimming cost V 6 bases and J 5 bases, with 10 bases left between them. CDR3 sequence: CASRAGLTEAFF. DNA of the CDR3: TGTGCCAGCAGGGCAGGGTTAACTGAAGCTTTCTTT.

The chain recombines TRBV10-3 with TRBJ2-4, with D possibly being TRBD2 (5 bases). Germline-derived CDR1 and CDR2 are ENHRY and SYGVKD. V lost 2 bases to trimming and J lost 0 bases, with 8 bases between them. CDR3 length equals 15 residues. CDR3 in amino acids: CAISEPGLAKNIQYF. In nucleotides, the CDR3 is TGTGCCATCAGTGAGCCGGGGTTAGCCAAAAACATTCAGTACTTC.

The V gene is TRBV18, the J gene TRBJ2-2; TRBD2 agrees at 13 bases. The junction had 5 bases not matched to a gene; V was cut back by 5 bases and J by 2 bases. The germline CDR1 and CDR2 sequences are KGHSH and LQKENI. The CDR3 totals 17 residues. The CDR3 sequence is CASSATSGGLNTGELFF. DNA for the CDR3: TGTGCCAGCTCAGCGACTAGCGGGGGGCTCAACACCGGGGAGCTGTTTTTT.

The chain uses TRBV5-1 and TRBJ1-1; D might be TRBD1 (6 bases). The V end was cut by 3 bases, the J end by 6 bases, with 15 bases between. In germline, CDR1 is SGHRS, CDR2 YFSETQ. This CDR3 comprises 14 residues. CDR3 protein: CASSSGAGVAEAFF. CDR3 bases: TGCGCCAGCAGCTCCGGGGCAGGGGTCGCTGAAGCTTTCTTT.

V and J are TRBV4-2 and TRBJ1-4; D call uncertain. Germline V gene lookup returns CDR1 LGHNA and CDR2 YNFKEQ. The V end lost 4 bases, the J end lost 8 bases, and 14 bases lay between the germline ends. This CDR3 contains 14 residues. The CDR3 DNA reads TGTGCCAGCAGCCGGTCCGGCGGCAACGAAAAACTGTTTTTT. Its translation is CASSRSGGNEKLFF.

The genes are TRBV13 and TRBJ2-3; TRBD2 agrees at 9 bases. CDR3 length: 17 amino acids. Germline trimming cut 5 bases from V and 3 bases from J; bases unmatched to any gene: 12. Per the germline V gene, CDR1 is PRHDT and CDR2 is FYEKMQ (reference sequence). The CDR3 protein is CASSPLGAGGPTDTQYF. CDR3 sequence (DNA): TGTGCCAGCAGCCCATTAGGGGCGGGGGGGCCAACAGATACGCAGTATTTT.

The chain carries TRBV19 and TRBJ2-1; TRBD1 aligns across 7 bases. Germline lookup yields CDR1 LNHDA and CDR2 SQIVND (reference sequence). The CDR3 has 15 amino acids. J gave up 0 bases and V 6 bases, and 5 bases lay outside the gene matches. The CDR3 bases are TGTGCCAGTAGGCTGGACAGGAGCTCCTACAATGAGCAGTTCTTC. It encodes CASRLDRSSYNEQFF.

The chain carries TRBV3-1 (or the pseudogene TRBV3-2) and TRBJ1-2; 7 bases are shared with TRBD1. Trimming took 6 bases from V and 4 from J; bases not matched to a gene: 8. CDR3 length: 14 amino acids. CDR1 and CDR2 from the germline V gene are LGHDT and YNNKEL (reference sequence). The CDR3 DNA is TGTGCCAGCAGTTCCGGGACAGCAGTCTATGGCTACACCTTC. As protein: CASSSGTAVYGYTF.

This rearrangement joins TRBV5-1 to TRBJ2-1; TRBD2 is a possible D gene (6 bases). The CDR3 runs 15 residues. Trimming left V 4 bases short and J 10 bases short, with 21 bases between. Germline CDR1 is SGHRS and CDR2 is YFSETQ. The CDR3 DNA reads as TGCGCCAGCAGCCCCGGGACTGCCCTTCCCGAAGAGCAGTTCTTC. Translation: CASSPGTALPEEQFF.

This sequence joins TRBV7-2 and TRBJ1-1; perhaps TRBD1 as D (5 bases). V was shortened by 5 bases and J by 1 base, with 11 bases between the two germline ends. CDR3 length: 14 residues. CDR1 SGHTA and CDR2 FQGNSA come from the germline V gene. Here the CDR3 DNA reads TGTGCCAGCAGCATAAGGACACAGAACACTGAAGCTTTCTTT. This translates into CASSIRTQNTEAFF. Together with reference TRBV7-2 and TRBJ1-1, the CDR3 gives the full variable domain: GAGVSQSPSNKVTEKGKDVELRCDPISGHTALYWYRQSLGQGLEFLIYFQGNSAPDKSGLPSDRFSAERTGGSVSTLTIQRTQQEDSAVYLCASSIRTQNTEAFFGQGTRLTVV.

Details on this clone: The junction shows a germline mismatch at one end, possibly a read error. The chain combines TRBV6-2 or TRBV6-3 with TRBJ2-7, with D maybe TRBD1 (6 bases). This CDR3 region has 15 residues. CDR1 and CDR2 from the germline V gene are MNHEY and SVGEGT. The CDR3 loop is CASSQDRQSSRSYNF. The CDR3 DNA reads as TGTGCCAGCAGCCAGGACAGACAATCGTCGAGAAGCTACAACTTC.

V and J are TRBV16 and TRBJ2-3; D might be TRBD2 (6 bases). Germline loops: CDR1 KGHSY, CDR2 FQNENV. Trimming removed 0 bases from V and 2 bases from J, with 9 bases in between. This CDR3 comprises 15 residues. The CDR3 spells CASSQSRGNTDTQYF. In DNA form, the CDR3 reads TGTGCCAGCAGCCAATCTCGCGGGAACACAGATACGCAGTATTTT.

The V and J genes are TRBV12-3 or TRBV12-4 and TRBJ1-5; D not certain. This CDR3 has 13 amino acids. V was cut by 3 bases and J by 8 bases, with 11 bases left in between. Here the CDR3 DNA reads TGTGCCAGCAGTTTTTCGGGCGGAGAGCCCCAGCATTTT. It yields the protein CASSFSGGEPQHF.